Described below is a single T cell receptor beta chain sequence and its context. This entry comes from a study of blood T cell repertoires in COVID-19. Study background: COVID-19 samples, acute and convalescent, were from the United States, Italy and Spain. The analysed material was cDNA or gDNA that came from T cells, B-cell-depleted T cells, or PBMCs.

In the original processing: Nucleated cell number was recorded as an estimate derived from reference gene primer amplification. The assay was immunoSEQ multiplex PCR, and TCRdb's table has in-frame clones only and misses some. V and J calls plus clone size are reproduced from that table; the DNA served to infer D and trimming. The table has 65,000 to 90,000 clones, about 80% seen once. This clonotype was obtained from a human donor in a cohort sampled during active COVID-19. Input material: peripheral blood.

The CDR3 coding sequence is TGTGCCAGCAGCCAAGATTACCCCGTTGGGGGCGATGAGCAGTTCTTC. Its translation is CASSQDYPVGGDEQFF. V and J are TRBV3-1 (or the pseudogene TRBV3-2) and TRBJ2-1; D perhaps matches TRBD1 (6 bases). CDR1 and CDR2 from the germline V gene are LGHDT and YNNKEL (reference sequence). The CDR3 totals 16 residues. Deletions cut 0 bases from V and 8 bases from J, with 17 bases between.